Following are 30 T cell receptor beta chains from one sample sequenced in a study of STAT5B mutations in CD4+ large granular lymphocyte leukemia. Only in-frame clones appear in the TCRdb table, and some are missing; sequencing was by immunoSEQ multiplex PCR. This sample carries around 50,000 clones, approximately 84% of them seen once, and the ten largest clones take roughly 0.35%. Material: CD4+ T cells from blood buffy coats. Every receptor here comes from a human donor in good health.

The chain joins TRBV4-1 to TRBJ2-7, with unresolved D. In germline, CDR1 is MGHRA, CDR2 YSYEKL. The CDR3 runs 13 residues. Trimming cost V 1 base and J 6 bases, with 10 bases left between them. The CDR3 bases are TGCGCCAGCAGCCAAGCATTTTCGGGCGAGCAGTACTTC. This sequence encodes CASSQAFSGEQYF.

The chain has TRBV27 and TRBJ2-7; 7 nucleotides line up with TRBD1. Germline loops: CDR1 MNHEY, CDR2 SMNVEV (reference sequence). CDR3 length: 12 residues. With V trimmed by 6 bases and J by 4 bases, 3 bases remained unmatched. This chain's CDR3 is CASRTGLYEQYF. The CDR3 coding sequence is TGTGCCAGCAGGACAGGGTTATACGAGCAGTACTTC.

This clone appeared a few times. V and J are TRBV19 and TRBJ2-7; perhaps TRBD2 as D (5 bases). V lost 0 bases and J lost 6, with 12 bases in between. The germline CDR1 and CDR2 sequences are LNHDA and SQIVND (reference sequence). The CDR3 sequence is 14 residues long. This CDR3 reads CASSIDSRGLEQYF. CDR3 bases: TGTGCCAGTAGTATAGATTCTAGAGGGCTCGAGCAGTACTTC.

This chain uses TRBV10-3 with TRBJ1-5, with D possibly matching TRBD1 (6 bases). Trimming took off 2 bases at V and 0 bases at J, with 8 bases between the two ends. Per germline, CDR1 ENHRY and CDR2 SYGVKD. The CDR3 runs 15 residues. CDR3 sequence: CAISEGQYSNQPQHF. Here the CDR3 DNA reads TGTGCCATCAGTGAGGGACAGTATAGCAATCAGCCCCAGCATTTT.

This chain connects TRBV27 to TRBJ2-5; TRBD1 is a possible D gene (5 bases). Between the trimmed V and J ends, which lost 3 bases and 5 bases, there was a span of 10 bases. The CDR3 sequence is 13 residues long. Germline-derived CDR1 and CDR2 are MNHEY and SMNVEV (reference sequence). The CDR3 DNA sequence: TGTGCCAGCAGTTTTGACAGCAGGGAGACCCAGTACTTC. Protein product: CASSFDSRETQYF.

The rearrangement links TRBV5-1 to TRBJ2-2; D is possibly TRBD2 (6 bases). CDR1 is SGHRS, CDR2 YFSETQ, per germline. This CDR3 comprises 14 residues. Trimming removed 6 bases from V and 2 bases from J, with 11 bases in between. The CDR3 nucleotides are TGCGCCAGCACTACGGGACTCAACACCGGGGAGCTGTTTTTT. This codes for CASTTGLNTGELFF.

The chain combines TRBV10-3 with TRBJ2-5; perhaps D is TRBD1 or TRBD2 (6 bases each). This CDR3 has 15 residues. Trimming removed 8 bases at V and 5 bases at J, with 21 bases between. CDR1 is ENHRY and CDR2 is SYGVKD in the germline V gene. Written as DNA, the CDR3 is TGTGCCATCGGGGGGCAGCGTGGAGGAACGGAGACCCAGTACTTC. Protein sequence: CAIGGQRGGTETQYF.

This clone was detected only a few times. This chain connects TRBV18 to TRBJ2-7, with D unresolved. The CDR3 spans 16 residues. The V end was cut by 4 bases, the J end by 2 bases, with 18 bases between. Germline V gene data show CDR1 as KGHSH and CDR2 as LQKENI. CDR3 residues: CASSLADIGNAYEQYF. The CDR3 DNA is TGTGCCAGCTCACTCGCCGACATTGGGAATGCCTACGAGCAGTACTTC.

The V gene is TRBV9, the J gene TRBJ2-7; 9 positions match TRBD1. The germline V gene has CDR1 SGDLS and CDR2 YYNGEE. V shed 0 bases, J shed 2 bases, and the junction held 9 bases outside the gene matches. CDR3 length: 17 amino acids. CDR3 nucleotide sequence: TGTGCCAGCAGCGTAGAGAGATCCGGACAGGGGACCTACGAGCAGTACTTC. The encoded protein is CASSVERSGQGTYEQYF.

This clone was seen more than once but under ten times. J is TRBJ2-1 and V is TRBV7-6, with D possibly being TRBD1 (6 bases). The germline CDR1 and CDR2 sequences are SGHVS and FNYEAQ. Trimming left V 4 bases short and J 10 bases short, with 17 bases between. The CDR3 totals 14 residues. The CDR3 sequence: CASSSYRVRREQFF. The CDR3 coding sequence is TGTGCCAGCAGCTCCTACAGGGTTAGGAGGGAGCAGTTCTTC.

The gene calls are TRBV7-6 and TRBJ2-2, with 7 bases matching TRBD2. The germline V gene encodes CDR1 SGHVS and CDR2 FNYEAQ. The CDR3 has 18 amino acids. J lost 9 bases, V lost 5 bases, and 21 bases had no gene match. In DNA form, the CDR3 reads TGTGCCAGCAGCAATCTCGGGGGGAAAGGGCCGCCCAGGCGGGAGCTGTTTTTT. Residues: CASSNLGGKGPPRRELFF.

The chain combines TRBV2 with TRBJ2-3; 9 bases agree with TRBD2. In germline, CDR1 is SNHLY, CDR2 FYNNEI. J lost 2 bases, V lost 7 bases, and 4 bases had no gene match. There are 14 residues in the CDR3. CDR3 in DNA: TGTGCCAGCAAGGGCGGGGGGGCCACAGATACGCAGTATTTT. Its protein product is CASKGGGATDTQYF. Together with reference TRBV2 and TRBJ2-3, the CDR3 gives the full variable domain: EPEVTQTPSHQVTQMGQEVILRCVPISNHLYFYWYRQILGQKVEFLVSFYNNEISEKSEIFDDQFSVERPDGSNFTLKIRSTKLEDSAMYFCASKGGGATDTQYFGPGTRLTVL.

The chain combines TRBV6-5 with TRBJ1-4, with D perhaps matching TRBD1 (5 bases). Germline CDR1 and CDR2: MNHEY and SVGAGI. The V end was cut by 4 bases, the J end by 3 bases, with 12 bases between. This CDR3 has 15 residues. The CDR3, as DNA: TGTGCCAGCAGTTCCGGGGGAGCAGCTAATGAAAAACTGTTTTTT. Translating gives CASSSGGAANEKLFF.

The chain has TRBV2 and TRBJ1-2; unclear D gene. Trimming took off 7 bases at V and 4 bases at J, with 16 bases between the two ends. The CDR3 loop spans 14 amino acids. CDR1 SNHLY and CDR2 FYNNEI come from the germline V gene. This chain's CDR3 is CASTPGQETYGYTF. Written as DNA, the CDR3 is TGTGCCAGCACCCCCGGGCAGGAAACCTATGGCTACACCTTC.

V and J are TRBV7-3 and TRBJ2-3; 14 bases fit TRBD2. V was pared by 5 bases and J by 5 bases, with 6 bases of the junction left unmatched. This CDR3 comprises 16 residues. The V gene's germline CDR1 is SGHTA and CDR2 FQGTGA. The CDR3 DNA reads TGTGCCAGCAGCGGAGGGACTAGCGGGGGTTTAGATACGCAGTATTTT. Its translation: CASSGGTSGGLDTQYF. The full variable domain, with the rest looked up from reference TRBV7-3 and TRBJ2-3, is GAGVSQTPSNKVTEKGKYVELRCDPISGHTALYWYRQSLGQGPEFLIYFQGTGAADDSGLPNDRFFAVRPEGSVSTLKIQRTERGDSAVYLCASSGGTSGGLDTQYFGPGTRLTVL.

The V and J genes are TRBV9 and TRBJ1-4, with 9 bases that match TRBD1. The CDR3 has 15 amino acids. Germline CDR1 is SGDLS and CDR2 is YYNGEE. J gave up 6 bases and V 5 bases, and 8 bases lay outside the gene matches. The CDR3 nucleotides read TGTGCCAGCAGTACCGGCCGGACAGGGGATGAAAAACTGTTTTTT. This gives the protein CASSTGRTGDEKLFF.

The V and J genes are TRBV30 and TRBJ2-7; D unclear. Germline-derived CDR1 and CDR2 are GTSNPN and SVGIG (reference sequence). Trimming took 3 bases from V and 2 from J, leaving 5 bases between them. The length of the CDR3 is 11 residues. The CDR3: CAWRGAYEQYF. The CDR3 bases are TGTGCCTGGAGAGGTGCCTACGAGCAGTACTTC.

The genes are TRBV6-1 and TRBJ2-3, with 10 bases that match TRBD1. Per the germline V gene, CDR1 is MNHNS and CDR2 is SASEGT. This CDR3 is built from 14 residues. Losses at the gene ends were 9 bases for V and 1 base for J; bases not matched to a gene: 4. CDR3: CASTGTGGTDTQYF. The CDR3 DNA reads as TGTGCCAGTACCGGGACAGGGGGCACAGATACGCAGTATTTT.

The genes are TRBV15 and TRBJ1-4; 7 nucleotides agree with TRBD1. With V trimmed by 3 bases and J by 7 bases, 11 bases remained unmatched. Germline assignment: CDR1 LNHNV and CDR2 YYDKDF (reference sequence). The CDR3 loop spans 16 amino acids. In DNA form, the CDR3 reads TGTGCCACCAGCAGTGGTGTGGGACAGATATTTGAAAAACTGTTTTTT. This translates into CATSSGVGQIFEKLFF.

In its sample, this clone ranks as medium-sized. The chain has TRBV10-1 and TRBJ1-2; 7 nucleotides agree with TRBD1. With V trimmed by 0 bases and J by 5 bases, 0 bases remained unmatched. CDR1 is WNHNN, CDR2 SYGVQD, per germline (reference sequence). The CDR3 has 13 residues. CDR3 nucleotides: TGCGCCAGCAGTGAGTCGACAGGGTATGGCTACACCTTC. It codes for CASSESTGYGYTF.

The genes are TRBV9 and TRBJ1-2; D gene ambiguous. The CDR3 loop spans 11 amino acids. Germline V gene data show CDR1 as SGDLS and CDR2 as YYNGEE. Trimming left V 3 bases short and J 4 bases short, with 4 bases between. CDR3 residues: CASSAFYGYTF. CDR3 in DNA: TGTGCCAGCAGCGCCTTCTATGGCTACACCTTC.

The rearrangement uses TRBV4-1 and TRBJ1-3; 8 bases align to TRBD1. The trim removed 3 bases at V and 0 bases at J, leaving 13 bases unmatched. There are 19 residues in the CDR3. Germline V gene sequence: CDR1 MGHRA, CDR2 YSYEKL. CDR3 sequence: CASSHPLLRQGSSGNTIYF. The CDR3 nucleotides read TGCGCCAGCAGCCACCCCCTACTCCGACAGGGGAGCTCTGGAAACACCATATATTTT.

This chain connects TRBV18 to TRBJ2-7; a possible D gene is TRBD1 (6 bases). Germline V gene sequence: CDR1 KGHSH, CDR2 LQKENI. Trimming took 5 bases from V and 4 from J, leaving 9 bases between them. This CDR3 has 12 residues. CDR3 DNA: TGTGCCAGCTCAGGACAGATATACGAGCAGTACTTC. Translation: CASSGQIYEQYF.

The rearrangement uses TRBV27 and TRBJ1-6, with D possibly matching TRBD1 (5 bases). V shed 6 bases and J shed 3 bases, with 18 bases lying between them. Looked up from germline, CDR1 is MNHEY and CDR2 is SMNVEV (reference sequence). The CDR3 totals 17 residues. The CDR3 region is CASRELGGFDYNSPLHF. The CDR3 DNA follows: TGTGCCAGCAGAGAACTCGGGGGATTCGACTATAATTCACCCCTCCACTTT.

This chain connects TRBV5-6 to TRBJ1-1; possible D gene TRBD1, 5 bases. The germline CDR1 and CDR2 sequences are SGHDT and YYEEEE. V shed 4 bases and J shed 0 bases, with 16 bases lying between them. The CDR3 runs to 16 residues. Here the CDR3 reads CASSSPSQGMNTEAFF. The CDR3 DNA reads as TGTGCCAGCAGCAGCCCCAGCCAGGGAATGAACACTGAAGCTTTCTTT.

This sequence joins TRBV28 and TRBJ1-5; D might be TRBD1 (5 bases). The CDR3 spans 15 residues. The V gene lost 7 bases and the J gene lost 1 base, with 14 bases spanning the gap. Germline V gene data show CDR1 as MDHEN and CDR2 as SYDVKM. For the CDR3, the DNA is TGTGCCAGCACCTGGGACCAAGGGAGCAATCAGCCCCAGCATTTT. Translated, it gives CASTWDQGSNQPQHF.

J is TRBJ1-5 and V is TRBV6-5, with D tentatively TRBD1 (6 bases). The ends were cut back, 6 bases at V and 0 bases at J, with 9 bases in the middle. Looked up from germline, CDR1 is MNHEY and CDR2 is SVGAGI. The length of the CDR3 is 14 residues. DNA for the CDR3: TGTGCCAGCAGACAACAGGGTAGCAATCAGCCCCAGCATTTT. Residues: CASRQQGSNQPQHF.

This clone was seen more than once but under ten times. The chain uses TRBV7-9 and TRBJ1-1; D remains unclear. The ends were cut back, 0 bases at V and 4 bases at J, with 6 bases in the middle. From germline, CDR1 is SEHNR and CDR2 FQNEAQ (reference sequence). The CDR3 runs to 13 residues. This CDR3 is CASSLAVLTEAFF. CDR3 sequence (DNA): TGTGCCAGCAGCTTAGCGGTGCTCACTGAAGCTTTCTTT. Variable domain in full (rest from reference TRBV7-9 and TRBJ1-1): DTGVSQNPRHKITKRGQNVTFRCDPISEHNRLYWYRQTLGQGPEFLTYFQNEAQLEKSRLLSDRFSAERPKGSFSTLEIQRTEQGDSAMYLCASSLAVLTEAFFGQGTRLTVV.

This CDR3 is CASSEIRGTGELFF. CDR3 DNA sequence: TGTGCCAGCAGTGAAATAAGGGGTACCGGGGAGCTGTTTTTT. This chain uses TRBV6-1 with TRBJ2-2, with a weak D call TRBD1 (5 bases). Germline CDR1 and CDR2: MNHNS and SASEGT. This CDR3 comprises 14 residues. V lost 2 bases to trimming and J lost 5 bases, with 9 bases between them.

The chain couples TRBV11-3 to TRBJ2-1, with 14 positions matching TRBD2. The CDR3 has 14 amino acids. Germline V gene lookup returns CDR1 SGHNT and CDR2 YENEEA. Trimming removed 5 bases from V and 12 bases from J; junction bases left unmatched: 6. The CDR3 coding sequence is TGTGCCAGCAGCCGAGGGACTAGCGGGAGAACGCAGTTCTTC. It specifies CASSRGTSGRTQFF.